One sample yielded the 5 T cell receptor beta chains listed below, sequenced in a study of cytomegalovirus exposure and HLA in healthy donors. In the PCR, 60 Vbeta and 13 Jbeta primers were used. Data came from immunoSEQ multiplex PCR; TCRdb stores just in-frame clones and leaves some out. In the table there are 150,000 to 200,000 clones, 80% of which are singletons. The sample taken for sequencing was PBMCs. These receptors came from a man younger than 45 in good health and CMV-seronegative.

The V and J genes are TRBV5-8 and TRBJ2-7, with unresolved D. Between the trimmed V and J ends, which lost 5 bases and 0 bases, there was a span of 21 bases. Germline CDR1 and CDR2: SGHTS and YDEGEE. This CDR3 has 17 amino acids. In DNA form, the CDR3 reads TGTGCCAGCAGGAGGAGCCCGTCGGATTATTACTCCTACGAGCAGTACTTC. Encoded protein: CASRRSPSDYYSYEQYF.

This clone occurred once. This chain uses TRBV11-2 with TRBJ2-7, with a weak D call TRBD2 (6 bases). Trimming cost V 5 bases and J 4 bases, with 27 bases left between them. This CDR3 is built from 18 residues. In germline, CDR1 is SGHAT, CDR2 FQNNGV. CDR3 nucleotides: TGTGCCAGCAGCCCCCTCTCTCGGCCGAAGGGCGGGGAGTACGAGCAGTACTTC. Translated, it gives CASSPLSRPKGGEYEQYF.

The J gene is TRBJ1-5, the V gene TRBV19; tentative D call: TRBD1 (6 bases). CDR1 is LNHDA, CDR2 SQIVND, per germline (reference sequence). This CDR3 region has 15 residues. With 5 bases removed from V and 2 bases from J, the gap between germline ends came to 13 bases. The CDR3 protein is CASSLPRTGNQPQHF. The CDR3 region has the DNA TGTGCCAGTAGTCTCCCCCGGACAGGCAATCAGCCCCAGCATTTT.

The chain carries TRBV7-3 and TRBJ2-7; 9 nucleotides line up with TRBD2. V shed 11 bases, J shed 6 bases, and the junction held 20 bases outside the gene matches. The germline CDR1 and CDR2 sequences are SGHTA and FQGTGA. The CDR3 covers 16 residues. The DNA of the CDR3 is TGTGCCGCGAAGACTAGCGGTGACATCCCGATGTTCGAGCAGTACTTC. Translation: CAAKTSGDIPMFEQYF.

V usage is TRBV28 and J usage is TRBJ2-5, with D hard to call. From germline, CDR1 is MDHEN and CDR2 SYDVKM. The CDR3 runs 12 residues. The germline V and J ends were trimmed by 2 bases and 5 bases, with 6 bases remaining between them. CDR3 in amino acids: CASSLRSETQYF. CDR3 nucleotides: TGTGCCAGCAGTTTAAGGAGTGAGACCCAGTACTTC.